The clone carrying this T cell receptor (beta chain) was counted at least ten times. Attachment of unique molecular identifiers was made to individual cDNA molecules. Using its own MiXCR run on the 5' RACE reads, TCRdb lists one record per CDR3 protein. The table lists more than 95,000 distinct CDR3 sequences, 11% of them singletons. The data originate from a study of early T cells in non-severe SARS-CoV-2 infection. Trimming shortened V by 8 bases and J by 7 bases, and 15 bases separated the two germline ends. Germline V gene sequence: CDR1 SGHAT, CDR2 FQDESV (reference sequence). The CDR3 length is 13 residues.

The chain employs TRBV11-1 and TRBJ2-1; D may correspond to TRBD1 or TRBD2 (6 bases each). Sequencing used whole blood, obtained at baseline. This TCR was recovered from an adult who was a healthcare worker with PCR-confirmed SARS-CoV-2 infection or an uninfected control (not recorded which). CDR3 sequence (DNA): TGTGCCAGCCTCCGGGGGCCAGGGAATGAGCAGTTCTTC. It specifies CASLRGPGNEQFF.